The rows below give T cell receptor beta chains drawn from one sample of a study of cytomegalovirus exposure and HLA in healthy donors. Clones were read by immunoSEQ multiplex PCR, and TCRdb kept only the in-frame ones, dropping some. The table has fewer than 150,000 clones, around 85% seen once. The sequenced sample was PBMCs. The source is a woman under 40 in good health and CMV-seropositive. Each CDR3 is given with its conserved first and last residue. The D gene is left open where the match is weak. Clone size, where shown, is once, few, many, or a class for clones that have expanded.

>12|NA|NA|TRBV5-8|TRBJ1-2
CASSPAGDGYTF
TGTGCCAGCAGCCCCGCAGGGGATGGCTACACCTTC
>17|TRBD2|NA|TRBV9|TRBJ2-3
CASSVGTSGSSTDTQYF
TGTGCCAGCAGCGTCGGGACTAGCGGGAGTAGCACAGATACGCAGTATTTT
>21|TRBD2|NA|TRBV5-1|TRBJ2-3
CASSFRPGLAGGRASTDTQYF
TGCGCCAGCAGCTTTCGGCCTGGACTAGCGGGGGGCCGAGCTAGCACAGATACGCAGTATTTT
>14|TRBD1|once|TRBV28|TRBJ1-2
CASSPGQGAVGYTF
TGTGCCAGCAGCCCTGGACAGGGGGCAGTCGGCTACACCTTC
>15|NA|NA|TRBV18|TRBJ2-1
CASSPFGQQYNEQFF
TGTGCCAGCTCACCCTTCGGACAGCAGTACAATGAGCAGTTCTTC
>14|NA|NA|TRBV4-1|TRBJ1-2
CASSQGAGLYGYTF
TGCGCCAGCAGCCAAGGAGCGGGGTTGTATGGCTACACCTTC
>15|TRBD1|NA|TRBV5-1|TRBJ2-7
CASTKGTVHSYEQYF
TGCGCCAGCACAAAAGGGACAGTGCACTCCTACGAGCAGTACTTC
>15|TRBD1|few|TRBV15|TRBJ1-4
CATSRDRGQGEKLFF
TGTGCCACCAGCAGAGATCGGGGACAGGGGGAAAAACTGTTTTTT
>11|NA|NA|TRBV14|TRBJ2-7
CASSQAYEQYF
TGTGCCAGCAGCCAGGCTTACGAGCAGTACTTC
>13|NA|NA|TRBV30|TRBJ2-7
CAWRQDLSYEQYF
TGTGCCTGGCGACAGGACCTCTCCTACGAGCAGTACTTC
>15|NA|few|TRBV27|TRBJ2-2
CASSLSPGGSGELFF
TGTGCCAGCAGTTTATCCCCAGGTGGTAGCGGGGAGCTGTTTTTT
>16|NA|NA|TRBV7-6|TRBJ1-1
CASSLQSQEFDTEAFF
TGTGCCAGCAGCCTACAGTCACAGGAGTTCGACACTGAAGCTTTCTTT
>13|NA|NA|TRBV25-1|TRBJ1-2
CASGRSAGYGYTF
TGTGCCAGCGGACGTTCGGCGGGCTATGGCTACACCTTC
>15|TRBD1|NA|TRBV4-1|TRBJ2-7
CASSQSGGRSYEQYF
TGCGCCAGCAGCCAATCAGGGGGCAGGTCCTACGAGCAGTACTTC
>15|NA|NA|TRBV6-1|TRBJ2-1
CASSEQGISYNEQFF
TGTGCCAGCAGTGAACAGGGGATTTCCTACAATGAGCAGTTCTTC
>15|TRBD2|NA|TRBV5-8|TRBJ2-1
CASSLEGLAGVEQFF
TGTGCCAGCAGCTTGGAGGGACTAGCGGGAGTTGAGCAGTTCTTC
>11|NA|NA|TRBV5-1|TRBJ2-3
CASKGGNTQYF
TGCGCCAGCAAAGGAGGGAATACGCAGTATTTT
>14|TRBD1|NA|TRBV9|TRBJ1-2
CASSVGTGEDGYTF
TGTGCCAGCAGCGTAGGGACAGGGGAGGATGGCTACACCTTC
>14|TRBD1|NA|TRBV28|TRBJ2-2
CASGQGGLTGELFF
TGTGCCAGTGGACAGGGGGGGCTCACCGGGGAGCTGTTTTTT
>14|TRBD2|NA|TRBV28|TRBJ2-3
CASASSGVGDTQYF
TGTGCCAGTGCTTCTAGCGGGGTAGGAGATACGCAGTATTTT
>14|NA|NA|TRBV5-6|TRBJ1-1
CASSLGTQNTEAFF
TGTGCCAGCAGCTTGGGGACACAGAACACTGAAGCTTTCTTT
>11|NA|once|TRBV20-1|TRBJ2-2
CSAYNTGELFF
TGCAGTGCTTATAACACCGGGGAGCTGTTTTTT
>15|NA|once|TRBV16|TRBJ2-1
CASSPIQTSYNEQFF
TGTGCCAGCAGCCCTATACAGACCTCCTACAATGAGCAGTTCTTC
>11|NA|NA|TRBV2|TRBJ2-1
CASGGYNEQFF
TGTGCCAGCGGCGGCTACAATGAGCAGTTCTTC
>13|TRBD1|NA|TRBV6-4|TRBJ1-2
CASDPRDRVGYTF
TGTGCCAGCGACCCTCGGGACAGGGTCGGCTACACCTTC
>14|NA|NA|TRBV4-1|TRBJ1-4
CASSRQGVGEKLFF
TGCGCCAGCAGCCGCCAGGGTGTGGGGGAAAAACTGTTTTTT
>22|NA|NA|TRBV28|TRBJ2-1
CASSPRRGAGGASGGAYNEQFF
TGTGCCAGCAGTCCCCGGAGGGGGGCGGGAGGAGCATCAGGGGGTGCCTACAATGAGCAGTTCTTC
>11|NA|NA|TRBV5-6|TRBJ1-2
CASNYRDGYTF
TGTGCCAGCAACTACAGGGATGGCTACACCTTC
>14|NA|NA|TRBV18|TRBJ2-3
CASSPPTVRDTQYF
TGTGCCAGCTCACCACCTACGGTGAGAGATACGCAGTATTTT
>12|NA|NA|TRBV19|TRBJ1-1
CASSIGHREAFF
TGTGCCAGTAGTATAGGGCACCGTGAAGCTTTCTTT
>17|TRBD2|NA|TRBV27|TRBJ2-1
CASSSSPGQRGQGEQFF
TGTGCCAGCAGTTCCTCCCCCGGCCAGCGGGGGCAGGGTGAGCAGTTCTTC
>14|NA|NA|TRBV19|TRBJ1-4
CASSSGQSNEKLFF
TGTGCCAGTAGTAGCGGACAGAGCAATGAAAAACTGTTTTTT
>15|TRBD1|NA|TRBV7-2|TRBJ1-4
CASSLDPGGGEKLFF
TGTGCCAGCAGCTTAGATCCAGGGGGCGGTGAAAAACTGTTTTTT
>14|TRBD2|once|TRBV28|TRBJ2-5
CASSSSSGRETQYF
TGTGCCAGCAGTTCCTCTAGCGGGAGAGAGACCCAGTACTTC
>14|NA|NA|TRBV7-3|TRBJ1-1
CASSLMGGEGEAFF
TGTGCCAGCAGCTTAATGGGGGGGGAGGGTGAAGCTTTCTTT
>14|TRBD2|once|TRBV7-3|TRBJ2-3
CASSLTSAGEAQYF
TGTGCCAGCAGCTTAACCTCGGCGGGGGAGGCGCAGTATTTT
>13|NA|NA|TRBV9|TRBJ1-2
CASSVEGTSGYTF
TGTGCCAGCAGCGTGGAGGGGACGAGCGGCTACACCTTC
>15|TRBD2|NA|TRBV29-1|TRBJ2-7
CSVFGTSGSSYEQYF
TGCAGCGTATTCGGGACTAGCGGGAGCTCCTACGAGCAGTACTTC
>16|TRBD1|NA|TRBV7-9|TRBJ1-2
CASSPWAAGGEAGYTF
TGTGCCAGCAGCCCCTGGGCCGCAGGGGGTGAGGCTGGCTACACCTTC
>14|NA|NA|TRBV11-2|TRBJ2-7
CASSLSPGVVEQYF
TGTGCCAGCAGCTTATCCCCAGGGGTTGTCGAGCAGTACTTC
>13|NA|NA|TRBV7-9|TRBJ2-5
CASSSHNQETQYF
TGTGCCAGCAGCTCCCACAACCAAGAGACCCAGTACTTC
>15|TRBD2|NA|TRBV18|TRBJ2-7
CASSPGLAGAAEQYF
TGTGCCAGCTCACCAGGACTAGCGGGAGCCGCCGAGCAGTACTTC
>14|NA|few|TRBV28|TRBJ2-2
CASRLGQNTGELFF
TGTGCCAGCAGATTGGGACAGAACACCGGGGAGCTGTTTTTT
>13|TRBD1|NA|TRBV7-9|TRBJ1-2
CASSLGTGDGYTF
TGTGCCAGCAGCTTAGGGACAGGGGATGGCTACACCTTC
>17|NA|NA|TRBV4-2|TRBJ2-1
CASSHPLGERRDNEQFF
TGTGCCAGCAGCCATCCTCTCGGCGAGCGGAGGGACAATGAGCAGTTCTTC
>14|TRBD1|NA|TRBV30|TRBJ1-6
CAWSGGDRGSPLHF
TGTGCCTGGAGCGGAGGGGACAGGGGCTCACCCCTCCACTTT
>14|NA|NA|TRBV19|TRBJ1-1
CASSIRGERTEAFF
TGTGCCAGTAGTATCAGGGGCGAGAGGACTGAAGCTTTCTTT
>17|NA|NA|TRBV5-4|TRBJ2-6
CASSLAVAGDGANVLTF
TGTGCCAGCAGCTTGGCAGTGGCAGGGGATGGGGCCAACGTCCTGACTTTC
>14|NA|NA|TRBV30|TRBJ1-3
CAWSETGTPNTIYF
TGTGCCTGGAGTGAAACAGGGACCCCAAACACCATATATTTT
>15|TRBD1|NA|TRBV28|TRBJ2-7
CASSSPTGGAGEQYF
TGTGCCAGCAGTTCCCCGACAGGGGGCGCGGGAGAGCAGTACTTC
>15|TRBD1|NA|TRBV5-1|TRBJ2-7
CASSLVLGQGDEQYF
TGCGCCAGCAGCTTGGTATTGGGACAGGGCGACGAGCAGTACTTC
>15|TRBD2|NA|TRBV6-1|TRBJ2-2
CASSRLAGNTGELFF
TGTGCCAGCAGTCGACTAGCGGGTAACACCGGGGAGCTGTTTTTT
>14|NA|NA|TRBV5-6|TRBJ1-1
CASSPRGGQTEAFF
TGTGCCAGCAGCCCCCGGGGGGGGCAAACTGAAGCTTTCTTT
>15|TRBD2|NA|TRBV7-9|TRBJ2-1
CASSSPGLAWGEQFF
TGTGCCAGCAGCTCCCCGGGACTAGCATGGGGTGAGCAGTTCTTC
>15|TRBD1|NA|TRBV7-9|TRBJ2-3
CASSIGQDSTDTQYF
TGTGCCAGCAGCATAGGACAGGATAGCACAGATACGCAGTATTTT
>13|TRBD2|NA|TRBV30|TRBJ2-5
CAWSMGGQETQYF
TGTGCCTGGAGTATGGGGGGGCAAGAGACCCAGTACTTC
>15|TRBD1|few|TRBV11-3|TRBJ2-2
CASSSRQGSTGELFF
TGTGCCAGCAGCTCACGACAGGGGAGCACCGGGGAGCTGTTTTTT
>15|TRBD1|NA|TRBV5-1|TRBJ2-3
CASSFRGQGTDTQYF
TGCGCCAGCAGCTTTCGGGGACAGGGAACAGATACGCAGTATTTT
>19|TRBD2|NA|TRBV6-1|TRBJ2-7
CASSEWWGLAGDKANEQYF
TGTGCCAGCAGTGAGTGGTGGGGACTAGCGGGAGATAAGGCGAACGAGCAGTACTTC